This T cell receptor beta chain is from a study of T cell repertoires in cytomegalovirus infection. Looking at the study overall: Shared public TCR beta signatures pointed to both CMV infection and a matching HLA type. The study's findings and limits: Cumulated frequencies of public TCR beta families served to identify carriers of CMV plus the relevant HLA. Dominating the ex vivo response were HLA-C-restricted CMV-specific TCR beta clonotypes.

TCRdb ran MiXCR on the reads and lists one entry per CDR3 protein. The sample includes 150,000 to 200,000 distinct CDR3 sequences, about 21% of them seen just once. In the case of this clonotype: Its antigen is as yet unknown. This may be a read error, as it is one base from a much larger clone.

The CDR3 totals 14 residues. Trimming removed 8 bases from V and 3 bases from J, with 16 bases in between. Germline V gene sequence: CDR1 SEHNR, CDR2 FQNEAQ (reference sequence). The gene calls are TRBV7-9 and TRBJ1-2, with D tentatively TRBD1 (5 bases). The TCR sequence derives from a human donor in good health (CMV status not recorded). Some clones in this sample may be carry-over from other donors' samples. Sequencing used PBMCs. CDR3 nucleotide sequence: TGTGCCAGCGTTAGTGCAGGGATGGACTATGGCTACACCTTC. Its protein is CASVSAGMDYGYTF. Variable domain in full (rest from reference TRBV7-9 and TRBJ1-2): DTGVSQNPRHKITKRGQNVTFRCDPISEHNRLYWYRQTLGQGPEFLTYFQNEAQLEKSRLLSDRFSAERPKGSFSTLEIQRTEQGDSAMYLCASVSAGMDYGYTFGSGTRLTVV.